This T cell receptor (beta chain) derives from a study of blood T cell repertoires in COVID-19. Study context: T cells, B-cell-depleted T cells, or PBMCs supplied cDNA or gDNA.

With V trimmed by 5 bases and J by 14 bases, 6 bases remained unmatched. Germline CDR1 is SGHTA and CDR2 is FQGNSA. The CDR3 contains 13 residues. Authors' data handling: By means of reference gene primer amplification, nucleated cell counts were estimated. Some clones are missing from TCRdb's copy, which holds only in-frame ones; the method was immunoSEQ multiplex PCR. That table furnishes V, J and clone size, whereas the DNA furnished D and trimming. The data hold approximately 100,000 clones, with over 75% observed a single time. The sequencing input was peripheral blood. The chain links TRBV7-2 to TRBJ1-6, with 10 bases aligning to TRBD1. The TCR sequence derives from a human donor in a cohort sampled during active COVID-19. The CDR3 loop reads CASSRTGGVTLHF. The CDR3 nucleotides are TGTGCCAGCAGCCGGACAGGGGGTGTTACCCTCCACTTT.